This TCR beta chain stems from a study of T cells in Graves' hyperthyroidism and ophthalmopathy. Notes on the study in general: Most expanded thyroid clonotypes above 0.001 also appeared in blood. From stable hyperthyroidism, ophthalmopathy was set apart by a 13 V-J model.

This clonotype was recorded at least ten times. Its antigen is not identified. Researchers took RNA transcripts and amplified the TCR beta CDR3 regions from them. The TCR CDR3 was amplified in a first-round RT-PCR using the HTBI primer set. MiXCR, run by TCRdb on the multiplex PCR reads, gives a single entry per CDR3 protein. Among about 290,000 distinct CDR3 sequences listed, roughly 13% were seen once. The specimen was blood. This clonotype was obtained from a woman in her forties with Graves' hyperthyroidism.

CDR3 residues: CASSLLGYEQYF. CDR3 DNA sequence: TGTGCCAGCAGCTTACTAGGGTACGAGCAGTACTTC. The rearrangement joins TRBV7-9 to TRBJ2-7; D unclear. The V end lost 2 bases, the J end lost 4 bases, and 6 bases lay between the germline ends. The CDR3 covers 12 residues. Germline values: CDR1 SEHNR, CDR2 FQNEAQ (reference sequence).